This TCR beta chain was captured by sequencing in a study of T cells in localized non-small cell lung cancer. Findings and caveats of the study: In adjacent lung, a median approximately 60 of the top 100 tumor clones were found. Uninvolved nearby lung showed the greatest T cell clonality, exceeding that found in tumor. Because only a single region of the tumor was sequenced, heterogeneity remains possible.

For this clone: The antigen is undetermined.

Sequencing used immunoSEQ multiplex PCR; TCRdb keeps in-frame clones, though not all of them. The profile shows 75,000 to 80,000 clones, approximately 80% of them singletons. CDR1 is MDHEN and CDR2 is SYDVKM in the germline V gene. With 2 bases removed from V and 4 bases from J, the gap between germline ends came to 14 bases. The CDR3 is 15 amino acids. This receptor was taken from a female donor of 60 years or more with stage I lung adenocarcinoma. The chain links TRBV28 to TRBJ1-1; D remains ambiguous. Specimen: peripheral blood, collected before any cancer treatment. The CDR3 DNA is TGTGCCAGCAGTTTAGATCTCGGTCGGGCCACTGAAGCTTTCTTT. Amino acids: CASSLDLGRATEAFF.